This T cell receptor (beta chain) derives from a study of T-cell reconstitution after alpha-beta-depleted transplantation in children. The CDR3 sequence is 15 residues long. V was cut by 4 bases and J by 4 bases, with 14 bases left in between. Study-level results: Approximately two months post-transplant, alpha-beta T cells reportedly originated from several hundred expanded graft clones. Surviving recipient T cells and intrathymic progenitors accounted for some patients' high TCRbeta diversity at day 60. T-cell counts and diversity at one year following transplant were attributed mainly to newly produced T cells.

This clonotype was picked up many times. The antigen remains undetermined. Unique molecular identifiers were incorporated during preparation of the TCRbeta library. TCRdb ran MiXCR on the PCR reads and lists one entry per CDR3 protein. The repertoire holds 400,000 to 550,000 distinct CDR3 sequences, with about 10% as singletons. The material sequenced was PBMCs, taken before TCRalphabeta/CD19-depleted stem cell transplant. The sequence was obtained from a child aged 2 to 10 with inherited bone marrow failure, due to receive a stem cell transplant. The chain links TRBV12-3 or TRBV12-4 to TRBJ2-1; D perhaps matches TRBD2 (6 bases). The CDR3, as DNA: TGTGCCAGCAGTTCAGGCGGGGACGTTTACAATGAGCAGTTCTTC. It codes for CASSSGGDVYNEQFF.